The 13 T cell receptor beta chains listed next were all sequenced from one sample in a study of identical twins. TCRdb reprocessed the 5' RACE reads with MiXCR, giving one entry per CDR3 protein. In the table there are fewer than 500,000 distinct CDR3 sequences, roughly an eighth of which are singletons. The same data also contributed to another study, on yellow fever vaccine responses in identical twins.

Sequenced input: CD4+ T cells sorted from blood. The receptors here all came from a woman between 18 and 30 years old in good health.

Worth noting for this clonotype: Compared with germline, one end of the junction differs, possibly owing to a read error. The rearrangement joins TRBV23-1 to TRBJ1-3; no clear D. TRBV23-1 belongs to the ORF category, with a function that is uncertain. The CDR3 has 15 amino acids. The CDR3 reads CTSSPTANSGNTIYF. CDR3 DNA: TGCACCAGCAGTCCCACAGCGAACTCTGGAAACACCATATATTTT.

This clonotype has a handful of counts. The V and J genes are TRBV7-2 and TRBJ2-7; 9 bases align to TRBD2. The CDR3 covers 16 residues. In germline, CDR1 is SGHTA, CDR2 FQGNSA. The J segment lost 1 base and the V segment lost 6 bases, leaving 10 bases of the junction unmatched. The CDR3 spells CASSQGPSGGSYEQYF. CDR3 in DNA: TGTGCCAGCAGTCAGGGTCCAAGCGGGGGGTCCTACGAGCAGTACTTC.

The rearrangement uses TRBV2 and TRBJ2-1; 11 bases line up with TRBD1. This CDR3 has 15 amino acids. With V trimmed by 6 bases and J by 1 base, 2 bases remained unmatched. Germline CDR1 is SNHLY and CDR2 is FYNNEI. The CDR3 DNA is TGTGCCAGCAGAGGGACAGGGGGTTCCTACAATGAGCAGTTCTTC. Protein sequence: CASRGTGGSYNEQFF.

This clonotype has more than one count but fewer than ten. The chain carries TRBV11-2 and TRBJ2-1; 10 nucleotides align to TRBD1. CDR3 length: 18 amino acids. V shed 4 bases, J shed 1 base, and the junction held 10 bases outside the gene matches. Germline CDR1 is SGHAT and CDR2 is FQNNGV. This CDR3 reads CASSSRDRGSHSYNEQFF. The CDR3 DNA reads TGTGCCAGCAGCTCCCGGGACAGGGGCTCCCATTCCTACAATGAGCAGTTCTTC.

The chain combines TRBV4-1 with TRBJ2-1; D is unclear. V was trimmed by 3 bases and J by 5 bases, leaving 8 bases between them. The germline CDR1 and CDR2 sequences are MGHRA and YSYEKL. The CDR3 is made up of 13 amino acids. CDR3 bases: TGCGCCAGCAGCCAGGGTTACCACAATGAGCAGTTCTTC. Protein product: CASSQGYHNEQFF.

This clonotype appeared many times. The CDR3 region has the DNA TGTGCCAGCAGTCTCGATGGGTTCTCCTACAATGAGCAGTTCTTC. It yields the protein CASSLDGFSYNEQFF. The V call is TRBV12-3 or TRBV12-4, the J call TRBJ2-1; D is uncertain. This CDR3 contains 15 residues. V was clipped by 5 bases and J by 0 bases, with 11 bases between them.

The CDR3 is CASSSDRQGTEAFF. DNA of the CDR3: TGCGCCAGCAGCTCGGACAGGCAGGGTACTGAAGCTTTCTTT. The chain carries TRBV5-1 and TRBJ1-1; 7 nucleotides agree with TRBD1. V gave up 3 bases and J gave up 5 bases; unmatched junction bases: 7. Germline V CDR1 and CDR2: SGHRS, YFSETQ. The CDR3 spans 14 residues.

In this sample, this clonotype turned up a few times. This chain links TRBV14 with TRBJ1-1; D uncertain. Germline CDR1 is SGHDN and CDR2 is FVKESK. With 4 bases removed from V and 5 bases from J, the gap between germline ends came to 17 bases. CDR3 size: 15 residues. The CDR3 DNA reads as TGTGCCAGCAGCCCTCTTTTTCTGGGAGGGACTGAAGCTTTCTTT. This encodes CASSPLFLGGTEAFF. The variable domain in full, with the rest retrieved from reference TRBV14 and TRBJ1-1, is EAGVTQFPSHSVIEKGQTVTLRCDPISGHDNLYWYRRVMGKEIKFLLHFVKESKQDESGMPNNRFLAERTGGTYSTLKVQPAELEDSGVYFCASSPLFLGGTEAFFGQGTRLTVV.

This clonotype was seen more than once but under ten times. The rearrangement links TRBV4-1 to TRBJ2-5; D is unresolved. Trimming took off 0 bases at V and 7 bases at J, with 18 bases between the two ends. The CDR3 totals 16 residues. Germline CDR1 reads MGHRA; CDR2 reads YSYEKL. The CDR3 nucleotides are TGCGCCAGCAGCCAAGATTTGAGTCTATCCCTGGGGACCCAGTACTTC. This encodes CASSQDLSLSLGTQYF.

The V call is TRBV6-2 or TRBV6-3, the J call TRBJ2-2; no reliable D call. This CDR3 comprises 12 residues. Germline V lookup: CDR1 MNHEY, CDR2 SVGEGT. V dropped 8 bases and J dropped 6 bases, with 10 bases sitting between them. The CDR3 bases are TGTGCCAGCTGTAGGGTTCCCGGGGAGCTGTTTTTT. Protein sequence: CASCRVPGELFF.

The CDR3 DNA reads as TGCAGTGCTAGGGGGCTAGCGGGCTACGAGCAGTACTTC. Its protein is CSARGLAGYEQYF. The chain is built from TRBV20-1 and TRBJ2-7, with 8 positions matching TRBD2. The ends lost 3 bases at V and 3 bases at J; junction bases unmatched: 4. Germline-derived CDR1 and CDR2 are DFQATT and SNEGSKA (reference sequence). There are 13 residues in the CDR3.

This clonotype has a handful of counts. This sequence joins TRBV6-2 or TRBV6-3 and TRBJ2-5; D is perhaps TRBD1 (6 bases). The V gene lost 6 bases and the J gene lost 4 bases, with 12 bases spanning the gap. CDR1 is MNHEY and CDR2 is SVGEGT in the germline V gene. The CDR3 is 13 amino acids. The CDR3 DNA is TGTGCCAGCAGAAGGGACATTCGAGAGACCCAGTACTTC. It yields the protein CASRRDIRETQYF.

The table lists this clonotype with many counts. The chain employs TRBV29-1 and TRBJ2-1; D remains ambiguous. The CDR3 runs 13 residues. Per germline, CDR1 SQVTM and CDR2 ANQGSEA. Trimming removed 7 bases at V and 4 bases at J, with 14 bases between. The CDR3 here is CSARSGGYNEQFF. CDR3 bases: TGCAGCGCCCGTAGTGGCGGATACAATGAGCAGTTCTTC.